This is a list of T cell receptor beta chains from one sample in a study of blood T cell repertoires in COVID-19. Generated by immunoSEQ multiplex PCR, the TCRdb table keeps only in-frame clones and is missing some. Among 310,000 or so clones listed, more than 70% were seen once. Sequenced: peripheral blood. All receptors come from a woman aged 50 to 60 with acute or convalescent COVID-19. The CDR3 runs from the conserved cysteine through the conserved F or W. The order of the fields is clone size, D gene, V gene, J gene, CDR3 DNA, CDR3 protein. A D gene is named only where the DNA matches it firmly. Only part of the rows carry a size: once, few, many, or a class if the clone is expanded.

>.|TRBD1|TRBV9|TRBJ2-7
TGTGCCAGCGGGTCCGAGACAGGGGGAAGTGGGCAGTACTTC
CASGSETGGSGQYF
>once|.|TRBV6-4|TRBJ1-1
TGTGCCAGCAGTGATACCAATCAGGGAACTGAAGCTTTCTTT
CASSDTNQGTEAFF
>.|.|TRBV19|TRBJ1-2
TGTGCCAGTAGGGAGTCCAACTATGGCTACACCTTC
CASRESNYGYTF
>.|TRBD2|TRBV7-7|TRBJ2-3
TGTGCCAGCAGCCCCGGACTAGCGGGGGTGGATACGCAGTATTTT
CASSPGLAGVDTQYF
>.|.|TRBV29-1|TRBJ1-1
TGCAGCGTTGATACGGCCGGGATGAACACTGAAGCTTTCTTT
CSVDTAGMNTEAFF
>.|.|TRBV7-3|TRBJ2-1
TGTGCCAGCAGCTTATCAGGAGGGCCGACGAATGAGCAGTTCTTC
CASSLSGGPTNEQFF
>.|TRBD1|TRBV15|TRBJ2-7
TGTGCCACCAGCAGAGGTGGACAGGCCTACGAGCAGTACTTC
CATSRGGQAYEQYF
>.|.|TRBV10-3|TRBJ2-1
TGTGCCATCAGTGAGGCCGGAGATTACAATGAGCAGTTCTTC
CAISEAGDYNEQFF
>.|TRBD2|TRBV5-4|TRBJ2-3
TGTGCCAGCAGCTCCAGGACTAGCGGGGGGGATGATACGCAGTATTTT
CASSSRTSGGDDTQYF
>.|TRBD2|TRBV12-5|TRBJ2-5
TGTGCTAGTGGTAACCGGGAGGGCGCAGAGACCCAGTACTTC
CASGNREGAETQYF
>.|TRBD2|TRBV11-2|TRBJ2-3
TGTGCCAGCAGCTTTACTAGCGGGTCTAGCACAGATACGCAGTATTTT
CASSFTSGSSTDTQYF
>.|TRBD1|TRBV6-5|TRBJ1-2
TGTGCCAGCAGCCGGGACAGGGGTTTGTTTGGCTACACCTTC
CASSRDRGLFGYTF
>once|.|TRBV30|TRBJ2-5
TGTGCCTGGAGTAAGGAGAGGGAGACCCAGTACTTC
CAWSKERETQYF
>few|.|TRBV5-6|TRBJ1-2
TGTGCCAGCAGCTTGGACCCGACGGGAGGAACGTCTGGCTACACCTTC
CASSLDPTGGTSGYTF
>.|TRBD2|TRBV19|TRBJ2-1
TGTGCCAGTACCCTGGACGGAGGACTAGGGTGGAATGAGCAGTTCTTC
CASTLDGGLGWNEQFF
>.|TRBD2|TRBV6-2/TRBV6-3|TRBJ2-3
TGTGCCAGCAGTCCGTTGGGAGCGGGAGTGGCAGATACGCAGTATTTT
CASSPLGAGVADTQYF
>.|.|TRBV7-7|TRBJ2-4
TGTGCCAGCATCTGGACTGTCCAGTCCCTAAACATTCAGTACTTC
CASIWTVQSLNIQYF
>.|.|TRBV6-6|TRBJ1-2
TGTGCCAGCAGGAACGACGGAATCTGGGGCCATGGCTACACCTTC
CASRNDGIWGHGYTF
>.|TRBD1|TRBV7-9|TRBJ2-5
TGTGCCAGCAGCTCACAGGGGGCGACCCAGTACTTC
CASSSQGATQYF
>.|.|TRBV11-2|TRBJ2-5
TGTGCCAGCAGGGACTTGAAGGAGGGGATGAAGACCCAGTACTTC
CASRDLKEGMKTQYF
>.|TRBD2|TRBV15|TRBJ2-3
TGTGCCGCCGGGACGCGGGGGGCCGGGGATACGCAGTATTTT
CAAGTRGAGDTQYF
>.|TRBD2|TRBV30|TRBJ2-3
TGTGCCTGCCCGGCGGGGGGTTCGGGCACAGATACGCAGTATTTT
CACPAGGSGTDTQYF
>.|.|TRBV5-1|TRBJ1-2
TGCGCCAGCAGCGTGGAGGCGGGGTGGGGCTACACCTTC
CASSVEAGWGYTF